Listed here is a single T cell receptor (beta chain). The data originate from a study of OX40 agonist ivuxolimab in advanced cancers. Sequenced by immunoSEQ multiplex PCR; TCRdb stores in-frame clones only, minus some. The sample shows 48,000 or so clones, around 90% of them seen only once. V was clipped by 5 bases and J by 5 bases, with 13 bases between them. Looked up from germline, CDR1 is SNHLY and CDR2 is FYNNEI. CDR3 length: 13 residues. This clonotype originated in an adult with an advanced solid tumor such as melanoma, head and neck, liver or kidney cancer. This specimen consisted of CD4+ or CD8+ T cells sorted from blood, obtained in a trial of the OX40 agonist ivuxolimab. This rearrangement joins TRBV2 to TRBJ2-7; a possible D gene is TRBD1 (6 bases). CDR3 protein: CASSIGRGDEQYF. CDR3 sequence (DNA): TGTGCCAGCAGTATAGGCAGGGGCGACGAGCAGTACTTC.